A selection of T cell receptor beta chains follows, all from one sample in a study of immune cell composition in non-small cell lung cancer. Profiled with immunoSEQ multiplex PCR; TCRdb holds only in-frame clones, not every one. The sample carries 700 to 900 clones, around 67% recorded once. Sequenced sample: lung tumor tissue. All receptors come from a human donor with non-small cell lung cancer. Both conserved end residues are part of each CDR3. Each record gives: V gene, D gene, J gene, clone size, CDR3 protein, CDR3 DNA. The D gene is left open where the match is weak. Clone size is stated in some rows and not others, as once, few, many or a class when expanded.

TRBV7-3	NA	TRBJ1-1	NA	CASSLKGRGDTEAFF	TGTGCCAGCAGCTTAAAAGGGCGGGGGGACACTGAAGCTTTCTTT
TRBV28	TRBD2	TRBJ2-1	few	CASSLRWEGLSEQFF	TGTGCCAGCAGTTTAAGGTGGGAGGGCCTAAGTGAGCAGTTCTTC
TRBV5-4	NA	TRBJ2-5	NA	CASSPGGAGETQYF	TGTGCCAGCAGCCCGGGGGGCGCAGGAGAGACCCAGTACTTC
TRBV27	NA	TRBJ2-2	NA	CASRWDTYTGELFF	TGTGCCAGCAGATGGGACACCTACACCGGGGAGCTGTTTTTT
TRBV5-1	TRBD1	TRBJ1-1	NA	CASSLVTGGMNTEAFF	TGCGCCAGCAGCTTGGTGACAGGGGGTATGAACACTGAAGCTTTCTTT
TRBV11-3	TRBD1	TRBJ2-1	NA	CASSQTGSSYNEQFF	TGTGCCAGCAGCCAGACAGGGAGCTCCTACAATGAGCAGTTCTTC
TRBV19	NA	TRBJ2-5	NA	CASSIPGIEETQYF	TGTGCCAGTAGTATTCCGGGAATTGAAGAGACCCAGTACTTC
TRBV28	TRBD2	TRBJ2-3	NA	CASRTSGTDTQYF	TGTGCCAGCAGGACTAGCGGCACAGATACGCAGTATTTT
TRBV28	NA	TRBJ2-5	NA	CASSRDSRRETQYF	TGTGCCAGCAGTCGAGACAGCCGTAGAGAGACCCAGTACTTC
TRBV5-4	NA	TRBJ2-2	NA	CASSGLQGAGRELFF	TGTGCCAGCAGCGGCCTACAGGGCGCTGGGAGGGAGCTGTTTTTT
TRBV2	NA	TRBJ1-2	NA	CAEDGGRGYTF	TGTGCCGAGGACGGGGGACGGGGCTACACCTTC
TRBV5-6	TRBD2	TRBJ2-7	NA	CASSRRTSGSSYEQYF	TGTGCCAGCAGCCGCAGAACTAGCGGGAGCTCCTACGAGCAGTACTTC
TRBV19	TRBD1	TRBJ1-2	once	CASSPTGGENYGYTF	TGTGCCAGTAGTCCGACAGGGGGTGAGAACTATGGCTACACCTTC
TRBV7-3	NA	TRBJ2-7	NA	CASSRRGRPYEQYF	TGTGCCAGCAGCCGCAGGGGCCGCCCCTACGAGCAGTACTTC
TRBV4-3	TRBD2	TRBJ2-7	few	CASSQDYSGGASYEQYF	TGCGCCAGCAGCCAAGATTATAGCGGGGGGGCTTCCTACGAGCAGTACTTC
TRBV27	TRBD1	TRBJ2-7	NA	CASSQTRQGGEQYF	TGTGCCAGCAGCCAAACGCGACAGGGGGGCGAGCAGTACTTC
TRBV29-1	TRBD1	TRBJ1-2	NA	CSVGTTGYGYTF	TGCAGCGTTGGAACGACAGGGTATGGCTACACCTTC
TRBV19	NA	TRBJ1-3	NA	CASKVGAYSGNTIYF	TGTGCCAGCAAAGTCGGTGCTTACTCTGGAAACACCATATATTTT
TRBV5-4	TRBD2	TRBJ2-7	few	CASRPSGSSYEQYF	TGTGCCAGCAGACCTAGCGGGAGTTCCTACGAGCAGTACTTC
TRBV5-1	NA	TRBJ2-7	few	CASRNGIPYYEQYF	TGCGCCAGCAGAAACGGGATTCCCTACTACGAGCAGTACTTC
TRBV7-2	NA	TRBJ1-6	NA	CASSLARSSYNSPLHF	TGTGCCAGCAGCTTAGCACGGAGCTCCTATAATTCACCCCTCCACTTT
TRBV18	TRBD1	TRBJ2-5	large	CASSPLGTGEETQYF	TGTGCCAGCTCACCCTTAGGGACAGGGGAAGAGACCCAGTACTTC
TRBV10-2	TRBD1	TRBJ1-3	few	CASSDLLTGAGNTIYF	TGCGCCAGCAGTGACCTCTTGACAGGGGCTGGAAACACCATATATTTT
TRBV5-1	NA	TRBJ1-4	NA	CASSLGQANEKLFF	TGCGCCAGCAGCTTGGGGCAGGCTAATGAAAAACTGTTTTTT
TRBV5-4	TRBD1	TRBJ1-2	once	CASSSNLDRDGYTF	TGTGCCAGCAGCTCCAACCTTGACAGGGATGGCTACACCTTC
TRBV5-5	TRBD1	TRBJ2-5	NA	CASSPGQGIDQETQYF	TGTGCCAGCAGCCCGGGACAGGGGATCGACCAAGAGACCCAGTACTTC
TRBV9	TRBD1	TRBJ1-1	few	CASSVGVGTGYTEAFF	TGTGCCAGCAGCGTAGGAGTAGGGACAGGTTACACTGAAGCTTTCTTT